The 2 T cell receptor beta chains listed next were all sequenced from one sample in a study of identical twins. In TCRdb, the 5' RACE reads were re-called with MiXCR into one record per CDR3 protein. This table has 400,000 to 500,000 distinct CDR3 sequences, around 18% appearing once. The sample comprised naive T cells sorted from blood. The source is a man aged 45-65 years in good health.

The genes are TRBV5-6 and TRBJ2-2; TRBD1 matches 7 bases. The CDR3 is made up of 15 amino acids. In germline, CDR1 is SGHDT, CDR2 YYEEEE. The ends lost 4 bases at V and 2 bases at J; junction bases unmatched: 5. DNA of the CDR3: TGTGCCAGCAGCCTGACAGGGTTTAACACCGGGGAGCTGTTTTTT. Amino acids: CASSLTGFNTGELFF.

The rearrangement joins TRBV7-8 to TRBJ2-1; TRBD1 aligns across 8 bases. Germline V CDR1 and CDR2: SGHVS, FQNEAQ. The CDR3 runs to 17 residues. V was clipped by 1 base and J by 3 bases; unmatched bases: 8. CDR3 protein: CASSLGKDRGLYNEQFF. Written as DNA, the CDR3 is TGTGCCAGCAGCTTAGGAAAAGACAGGGGCCTCTACAATGAGCAGTTCTTC.